One sample yielded the 26 T cell receptor beta chains listed below, sequenced in a study of identical twins. TCRdb passed the 5' RACE reads through MiXCR, listing each CDR3 protein once. Here the sample spans nearly 250,000 distinct CDR3 sequences, 5.5% to 7% being singletons. This sample was also put to use in a study of yellow fever vaccine responses in identical twins.

Sequencing used memory (CD45RO+) T cells sorted from blood. The receptors originated from a woman aged 18 to 35 in good health.

V usage is TRBV10-3 and J usage is TRBJ2-1, with 8 bases matching TRBD2. V was clipped by 5 bases and J by 5 bases; unmatched bases: 14. The length of the CDR3 is 17 residues. The V gene's germline CDR1 is ENHRY and CDR2 SYGVKD. The CDR3 loop reads CAISPRAGREAHNEQFF. The DNA for the CDR3 is TGTGCCATCAGTCCCCGGGCAGGGCGGGAGGCCCACAATGAGCAGTTCTTC.

The V and J genes are TRBV10-3 and TRBJ2-3, with TRBD2 identical over 10 bases. Per the germline V gene, CDR1 is ENHRY and CDR2 is SYGVKD. V was clipped by 6 bases and J by 5 bases; unmatched bases: 11. The CDR3 covers 16 residues. The chain's CDR3 is CAISEGPSGGGDTQYF. The CDR3 coding sequence is TGTGCCATCAGCGAAGGGCCTAGCGGGGGTGGAGATACGCAGTATTTT.

The chain uses TRBV4-1 and TRBJ1-2; 8 nucleotides match TRBD1. After removal of 3 bases from V and 6 bases from J, the junction contained 6 bases not matched to a gene. Germline CDR1 and CDR2: MGHRA and YSYEKL. The CDR3 contains 14 residues. CDR3 sequence (DNA): TGCGCCAGCAGCCACACGGACAGGGCGAATGGCTACACCTTC. Its translation: CASSHTDRANGYTF.

This clonotype showed up many times. This chain connects TRBV18 to TRBJ1-5; D uncertain. The CDR3 runs 13 residues. The germline CDR1 and CDR2 sequences are KGHSH and LQKENI. V dropped 3 bases and J dropped 5 bases, with 8 bases sitting between them. CDR3 amino acids: CASSPHSDQPQHF. CDR3 nucleotides: TGTGCCAGCTCACCCCATTCGGATCAGCCCCAGCATTTT.

This clonotype was counted only a few times. The V call is TRBV2, the J call TRBJ2-5; 11 bases line up with TRBD2. The CDR3 is 16 residues long. V gave up 4 bases and J gave up 2 bases; unmatched junction bases: 6. Looked up from germline, CDR1 is SNHLY and CDR2 is FYNNEI. The CDR3 nucleotides are TGTGCCAGCAGTGCAACTAGCGGGGGCCATCAAGAGACCCAGTACTTC. It translates to CASSATSGGHQETQYF.

Concerning this clonotype: This may come from a read error, since a much larger clone is one base off. This chain connects TRBV20-1 to TRBJ1-1; D is ambiguous. CDR1 is DFQATT, CDR2 SNEGSKA, per germline (reference sequence). The V end lost 0 bases, the J end lost 1 base, and 12 bases lay between the germline ends. The CDR3 has 15 amino acids. CDR3: CSARDRSSGNTEAFF. The CDR3 DNA reads as TGCAGTGCTAGAGATCGGAGCAGCGGGAACACTGAAGCTTTCTTT.

This clonotype was detected a few times. The rearrangement uses TRBV3-1 and TRBJ1-2; a weak D match, TRBD1 (5 bases). Trimming shortened V by 1 base and J by 4 bases, and 10 bases separated the two germline ends. The CDR3 runs 14 residues. Germline V gives CDR1 LGHDT, CDR2 YNNKEL (reference sequence). The CDR3 nucleotides are TGTGCCAGCAGCCAAGGACAGAAGGGCTATGGCTACACCTTC. This translates into CASSQGQKGYGYTF.

This clonotype has more than one count but fewer than ten. This sequence joins TRBV3-1 and TRBJ2-7; 7 bases map to TRBD2. Germline V CDR1 and CDR2: LGHDT, YNNKEL (reference sequence). CDR3 length: 15 residues. Unmatched junction bases numbered 6, after V lost 3 bases and J lost 1 base. The CDR3 region has the DNA TGTGCCAGCAGCCAGGGGGACTACCTATCCTACGAGCAGTACTTC. It codes for CASSQGDYLSYEQYF.

The chain carries TRBV18 and TRBJ2-5, with 9 positions matching TRBD2. Germline assignment: CDR1 KGHSH and CDR2 LQKENI. CDR3 length: 14 residues. V gave up 3 bases and J gave up 5 bases; unmatched junction bases: 4. CDR3 in amino acids: CASSPGTSWETQYF. CDR3 bases: TGTGCCAGCTCACCTGGGACTAGCTGGGAGACCCAGTACTTC.

The chain joins TRBV27 to TRBJ2-2; 8 bases fit TRBD1. V shed 6 bases and J 7 bases; nucleotides not matched to a gene: 7. Per germline, CDR1 MNHEY and CDR2 SMNVEV (reference sequence). This CDR3 has 14 amino acids. CDR3 bases: TGTGCCAGCAGAACGACAGGGGTCGGCGGGGAGCTGTTTTTT. It is translated as CASRTTGVGGELFF.

This clonotype showed up many times. The rearrangement joins TRBV2 to TRBJ2-1; D may be TRBD1 or TRBD2 (5 bases each). The CDR3 has 13 residues. The V and J ends lost 9 bases and 9 bases respectively, with 18 bases between them. Germline CDR1 and CDR2: SNHLY and FYNNEI. CDR3 bases: TGTGCCAGTCCGGCGCAGGGCCGGGGTGAGCAGTTCTTC. Amino acids: CASPAQGRGEQFF.

In its sample, this clonotype was seen many times. The rearrangement links TRBV10-3 to TRBJ2-2; D is undetermined. The CDR3 runs 15 residues. V was cut by 7 bases and J by 0 bases, with 12 bases left in between. The germline gives CDR1 ENHRY, CDR2 SYGVKD. For the CDR3, the DNA is TGTGCCATCAATGCGGCCCCGGCGAACACCGGGGAGCTGTTTTTT. Its translation is CAINAAPANTGELFF.

This clonotype occurred a few times. V is TRBV18 and J is TRBJ1-1, with a tentative D call TRBD1 (6 bases). The CDR3 is made up of 15 amino acids. V lost 4 bases to trimming and J lost 1 base, with 13 bases between them. Germline values: CDR1 KGHSH, CDR2 LQKENI. The CDR3 region is CASSLSTGSNTEAFF. CDR3 in DNA: TGTGCCAGCTCACTCTCGACAGGATCGAACACTGAAGCTTTCTTT.

V is TRBV3-1 and J is TRBJ2-6; unclear D gene. The CDR3 is 16 amino acids. CDR1 LGHDT and CDR2 YNNKEL come from the germline V gene (reference sequence). V lost 0 bases to trimming and J lost 0 bases, with 6 bases between them. The CDR3 spells CASSQEPASGANVLTF. The CDR3 DNA follows: TGTGCCAGCAGCCAAGAACCGGCCTCTGGGGCCAACGTCCTGACTTTC.

This clonotype was detected ten times or more. This chain joins TRBV28 and TRBJ1-5, with D possibly TRBD1 on 6 matching bases. The length of the CDR3 is 16 residues. CDR1 is MDHEN and CDR2 is SYDVKM in the germline V gene. The germline V and J ends were trimmed by 11 bases and 2 bases, with 22 bases remaining between them. The CDR3, as DNA: TGTGCCTCGCTTCAAGGGGGTACCCATGGCAATCAGCCCCAGCATTTT. Translated, it gives CASLQGGTHGNQPQHF.

The chain combines TRBV5-1 with TRBJ2-2; D gene uncertain. The germline CDR1 and CDR2 sequences are SGHRS and YFSETQ. The V end lost 4 bases, the J end lost 6 bases, and 10 bases lay between the germline ends. The CDR3 sequence is 13 residues long. The CDR3 is CASSDGLAGELFF. The CDR3 DNA reads as TGCGCCAGCAGCGACGGATTAGCCGGGGAGCTGTTTTTT.

The chain employs TRBV5-1 and TRBJ2-2; 7 bases are shared with TRBD2. Germline V gives CDR1 SGHRS, CDR2 YFSETQ. This CDR3 has 16 amino acids. With 4 bases clipped from V and 4 bases from J, the junction kept 10 bases outside the gene matches. Written as DNA, the CDR3 is TGCGCCAGCAGCCTCCCCTCGACTAGCAGCACCGGGGAGCTGTTTTTT. Translation gives CASSLPSTSSTGELFF.

This clonotype was seen only a few times. The chain's CDR3 is CSVDPSNYGYTF. DNA of the CDR3: TGCAGCGTCGACCCATCCAACTATGGCTACACCTTC. J is TRBJ1-2 and V is TRBV29-1; D call uncertain. Germline CDR1 is SQVTM and CDR2 is ANQGSEA. The V gene lost 6 bases and the J gene lost 2 bases, with 10 bases spanning the gap. CDR3 size: 12 residues.

The V call is TRBV19, the J call TRBJ2-2, with 13 positions matching TRBD2. This CDR3 comprises 14 residues. After removal of 5 bases from V and 6 bases from J, the junction contained 0 bases not matched to a gene. The germline CDR1 and CDR2 sequences are LNHDA and SQIVND (reference sequence). CDR3 protein: CASSGLAGAGELFF. For the CDR3, the DNA is TGTGCCAGTAGTGGACTAGCGGGAGCCGGGGAGCTGTTTTTT.

This chain links TRBV19 with TRBJ1-1; D gene unclear. The CDR3 sequence is 13 residues long. V was clipped by 1 base and J by 0 bases, with 3 bases between them. The germline V gene encodes CDR1 LNHDA and CDR2 SQIVND (reference sequence). CDR3 amino acids: CASSIAVNTEAFF. For the CDR3, the DNA is TGTGCCAGTAGTATAGCGGTGAACACTGAAGCTTTCTTT. The full variable domain, completed using reference TRBV19 and TRBJ1-1, is DGGITQSPKYLFRKEGQNVTLSCEQNLNHDAMYWYRQDPGQGLRLIYYSQIVNDFQKGDIAEGYSVSREKKESFPLTVTSAQKNPTAFYLCASSIAVNTEAFFGQGTRLTVV.

This clonotype has only a few counts. This chain links TRBV20-1 with TRBJ2-7, with 12 nucleotides matching TRBD2. Germline CDR1 reads DFQATT; CDR2 reads SNEGSKA (reference sequence). V was clipped by 6 bases and J by 3 bases; unmatched bases: 9. This CDR3 region has 15 residues. The CDR3 nucleotides read TGCAGTGCGACTTCGGGACTAGCGGGCGACTACGAGCAGTACTTC. The encoded protein is CSATSGLAGDYEQYF.

V usage is TRBV27 and J usage is TRBJ2-3, with 10 positions matching TRBD1. With V trimmed by 3 bases and J by 12 bases, 15 bases remained unmatched. Germline-derived CDR1 and CDR2 are MNHEY and SMNVEV (reference sequence). This CDR3 has 16 residues. CDR3 in amino acids: CASSFQMTGGRIAQYF. In nucleotides, the CDR3 is TGTGCCAGCAGTTTCCAGATGACAGGGGGCCGAATAGCCCAGTATTTT.

This clonotype occurred many times. The chain carries TRBV3-2 and TRBJ2-1; TRBD1, the table's D call, lacks a check against the DNA. TRBV3-2 is flagged as a pseudogene. The length of the CDR3 is 15 residues. CDR3 loop: CASSPPARSYNEQFF. The DNA of the CDR3 is TGTGCCAGCAGCCCCCCTGCGCGCTCCTACAATGAGCAGTTCTTC.

The sample holds a few counts of this clonotype. The gene calls are TRBV10-3 and TRBJ2-3, with 8 bases fitting TRBD1. Trimming cost V 6 bases and J 1 base; bases outside gene matches: 3. The CDR3 length is 14 residues. CDR1 ENHRY and CDR2 SYGVKD come from the germline V gene. Here the CDR3 reads CAIRTGDGTDTQYF. The CDR3 nucleotides are TGTGCCATCAGGACAGGGGACGGCACAGATACGCAGTATTTT.

This clonotype was picked up many times. This rearrangement joins TRBV5-1 to TRBJ1-1; D unclear. Deletions cut 4 bases from V and 5 bases from J, with 24 bases between. CDR1 SGHRS and CDR2 YFSETQ come from the germline V gene. This CDR3 contains 17 residues. CDR3 DNA: TGCGCCAGCAGCGGAGCCGGGAGCACGGGAGGGAAGACTGAAGCTTTCTTT. Amino acid sequence: CASSGAGSTGGKTEAFF.

This clonotype was observed many times. The chain has TRBV5-1 and TRBJ2-7, with 8 bases aligning to TRBD2. With 0 bases clipped from V and 1 base from J, the junction kept 3 bases outside the gene matches. Germline V gene lookup returns CDR1 SGHRS and CDR2 YFSETQ. The CDR3 is 15 residues long. CDR3 loop: CASSLGSGGSYEQYV. In DNA form, the CDR3 reads TGCGCCAGCAGCTTGGGGAGCGGGGGTTCCTACGAGCAGTACGTC.